This T cell receptor beta chain comes out of a study of molecular identifiers for immune sequencing clone quantification. TCRdb re-called the PCR reads through MiXCR, storing one row per CDR3 protein. The data show just under 65,000 distinct CDR3 sequences, with 15% to 20% seen just once and 1.3% to 1.5% held by the top ten. Trimming cost V 3 bases and J 5 bases, with 17 bases left between them. The germline V gene has CDR1 MNHEY and CDR2 SMNVEV (reference sequence). The CDR3 loop spans 15 amino acids. Sequencing was done on a sample of naive CD8+ T cells from blood, with Jurkat cell RNA spiked in. Subset noted: FACS-sorted CD8+CD4-CCR7+CD45RA+ naive T cells. The chain uses TRBV27 and TRBJ2-7; D may be TRBD1 (6 bases). The receptor comes from a human donor in good health. Some libraries in this study had Jurkat cell RNA spiked in. CDR3 DNA sequence: TGTGCCAGCAGTTTCACAGGGATTGGGTTCGACGAGCAGTACTTC. This codes for CASSFTGIGFDEQYF.